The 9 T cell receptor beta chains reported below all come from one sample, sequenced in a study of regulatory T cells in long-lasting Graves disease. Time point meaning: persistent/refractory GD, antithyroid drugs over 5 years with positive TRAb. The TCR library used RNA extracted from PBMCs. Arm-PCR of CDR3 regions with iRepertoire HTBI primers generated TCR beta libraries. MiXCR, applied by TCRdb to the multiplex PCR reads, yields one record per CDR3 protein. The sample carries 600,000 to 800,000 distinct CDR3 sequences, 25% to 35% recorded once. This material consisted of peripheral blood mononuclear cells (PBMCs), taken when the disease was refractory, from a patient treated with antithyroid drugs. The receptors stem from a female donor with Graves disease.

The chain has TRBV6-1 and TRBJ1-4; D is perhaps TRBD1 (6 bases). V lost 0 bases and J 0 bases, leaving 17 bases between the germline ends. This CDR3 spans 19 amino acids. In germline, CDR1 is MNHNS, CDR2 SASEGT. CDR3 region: CASSEATIGQSATNEKLFF. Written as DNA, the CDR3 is TGTGCCAGCAGTGAAGCAACGATTGGACAGTCGGCAACTAATGAAAAACTGTTTTTT.

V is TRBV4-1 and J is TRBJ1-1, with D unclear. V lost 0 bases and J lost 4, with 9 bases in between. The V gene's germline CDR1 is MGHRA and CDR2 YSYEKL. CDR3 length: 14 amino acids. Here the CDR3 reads CASSQDPGSTEAFF. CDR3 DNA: TGCGCCAGCAGCCAAGATCCGGGAAGCACTGAAGCTTTCTTT.

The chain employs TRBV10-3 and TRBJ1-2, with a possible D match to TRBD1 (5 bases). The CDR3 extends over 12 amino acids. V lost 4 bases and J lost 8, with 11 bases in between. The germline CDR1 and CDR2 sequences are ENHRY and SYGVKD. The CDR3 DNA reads TGTGCCATCAGTGTTTCCAGGGACGGCTACACCTTC. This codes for CAISVSRDGYTF.

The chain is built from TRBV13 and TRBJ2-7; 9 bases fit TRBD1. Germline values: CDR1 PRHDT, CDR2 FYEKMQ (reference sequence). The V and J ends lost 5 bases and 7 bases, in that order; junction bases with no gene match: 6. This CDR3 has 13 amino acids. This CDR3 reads CASSKGQGIEQYF. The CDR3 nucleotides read TGTGCCAGCAGCAAAGGACAGGGGATAGAGCAGTACTTC.

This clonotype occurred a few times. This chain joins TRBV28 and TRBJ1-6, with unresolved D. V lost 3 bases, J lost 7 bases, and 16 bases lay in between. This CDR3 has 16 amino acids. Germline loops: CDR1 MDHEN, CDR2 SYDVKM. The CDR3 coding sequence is TGTGCCAGCAGTTTGGGAGGATTCGACTCAAATTCACCCCTCCACTTT. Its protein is CASSLGGFDSNSPLHF.

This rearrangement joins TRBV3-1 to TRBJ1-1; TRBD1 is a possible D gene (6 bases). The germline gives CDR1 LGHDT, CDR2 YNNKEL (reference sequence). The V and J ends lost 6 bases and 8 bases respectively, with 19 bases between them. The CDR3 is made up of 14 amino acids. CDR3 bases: TGTGCCAGCAGAAGCTCGAAGGACAGTCCCGAAGCTTTCTTT. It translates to CASRSSKDSPEAFF.

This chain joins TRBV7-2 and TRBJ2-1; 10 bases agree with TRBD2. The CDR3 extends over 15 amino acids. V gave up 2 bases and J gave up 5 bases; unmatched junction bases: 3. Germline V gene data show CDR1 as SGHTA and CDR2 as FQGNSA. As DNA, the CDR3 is TGTGCCAGCAGCTTAAGGACTAGCGGCCACAATGAGCAGTTCTTC. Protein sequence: CASSLRTSGHNEQFF. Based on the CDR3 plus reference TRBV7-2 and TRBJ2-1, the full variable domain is GAGVSQSPSNKVTEKGKDVELRCDPISGHTALYWYRQSLGQGLEFLIYFQGNSAPDKSGLPSDRFSAERTGGSVSTLTIQRTQQEDSAVYLCASSLRTSGHNEQFFGPGTRLTVL.

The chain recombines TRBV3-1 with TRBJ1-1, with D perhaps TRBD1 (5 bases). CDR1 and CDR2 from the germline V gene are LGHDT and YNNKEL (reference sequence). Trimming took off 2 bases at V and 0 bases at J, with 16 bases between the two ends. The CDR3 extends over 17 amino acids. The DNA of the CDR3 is TGTGCCAGCAGCCAACTACCTTGGGGCAACATGAACACTGAAGCTTTCTTT. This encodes CASSQLPWGNMNTEAFF.

The CDR3 loop is CAIRGGQQETQYF. Written as DNA, the CDR3 is TGTGCCATCAGGGGGGGACAGCAAGAGACCCAGTACTTC. The rearrangement links TRBV10-3 to TRBJ2-5, with D perhaps TRBD1 (7 bases). Per germline, CDR1 ENHRY and CDR2 SYGVKD. Trimming pared 6 bases from V and 2 bases from J, leaving 10 bases between. This CDR3 has 13 amino acids.